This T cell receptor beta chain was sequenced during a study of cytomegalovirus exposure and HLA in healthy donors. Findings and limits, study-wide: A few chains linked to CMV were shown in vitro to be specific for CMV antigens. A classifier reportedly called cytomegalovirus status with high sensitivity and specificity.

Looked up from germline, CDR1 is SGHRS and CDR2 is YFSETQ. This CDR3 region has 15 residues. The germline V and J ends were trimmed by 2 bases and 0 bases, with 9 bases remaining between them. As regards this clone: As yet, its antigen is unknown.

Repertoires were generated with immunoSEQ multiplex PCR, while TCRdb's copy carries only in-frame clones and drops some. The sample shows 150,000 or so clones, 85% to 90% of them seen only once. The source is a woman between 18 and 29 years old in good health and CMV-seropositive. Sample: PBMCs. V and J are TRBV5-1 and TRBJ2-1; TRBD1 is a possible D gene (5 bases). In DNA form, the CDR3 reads TGCGCCAGCAGCTTCGACAGTAGCTCCTACAATGAGCAGTTCTTC. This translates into CASSFDSSSYNEQFF.